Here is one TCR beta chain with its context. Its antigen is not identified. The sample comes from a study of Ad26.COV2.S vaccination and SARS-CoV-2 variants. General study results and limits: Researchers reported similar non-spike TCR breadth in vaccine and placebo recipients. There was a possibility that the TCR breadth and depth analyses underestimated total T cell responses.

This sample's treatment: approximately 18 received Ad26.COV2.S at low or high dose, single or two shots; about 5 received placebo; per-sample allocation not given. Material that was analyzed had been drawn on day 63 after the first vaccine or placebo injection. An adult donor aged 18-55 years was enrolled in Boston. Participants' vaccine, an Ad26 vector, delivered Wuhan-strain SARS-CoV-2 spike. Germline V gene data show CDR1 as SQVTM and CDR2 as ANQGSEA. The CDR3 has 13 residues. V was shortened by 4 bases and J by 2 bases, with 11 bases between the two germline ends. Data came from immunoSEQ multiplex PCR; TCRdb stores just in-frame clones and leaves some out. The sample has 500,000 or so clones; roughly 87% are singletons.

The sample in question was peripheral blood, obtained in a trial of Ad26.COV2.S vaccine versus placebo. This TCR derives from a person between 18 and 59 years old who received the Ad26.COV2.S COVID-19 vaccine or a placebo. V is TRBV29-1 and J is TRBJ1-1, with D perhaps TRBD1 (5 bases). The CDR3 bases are TGCAGCGTTGTACAGGCTGTCAACACTGAAGCTTTCTTT. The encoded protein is CSVVQAVNTEAFF.